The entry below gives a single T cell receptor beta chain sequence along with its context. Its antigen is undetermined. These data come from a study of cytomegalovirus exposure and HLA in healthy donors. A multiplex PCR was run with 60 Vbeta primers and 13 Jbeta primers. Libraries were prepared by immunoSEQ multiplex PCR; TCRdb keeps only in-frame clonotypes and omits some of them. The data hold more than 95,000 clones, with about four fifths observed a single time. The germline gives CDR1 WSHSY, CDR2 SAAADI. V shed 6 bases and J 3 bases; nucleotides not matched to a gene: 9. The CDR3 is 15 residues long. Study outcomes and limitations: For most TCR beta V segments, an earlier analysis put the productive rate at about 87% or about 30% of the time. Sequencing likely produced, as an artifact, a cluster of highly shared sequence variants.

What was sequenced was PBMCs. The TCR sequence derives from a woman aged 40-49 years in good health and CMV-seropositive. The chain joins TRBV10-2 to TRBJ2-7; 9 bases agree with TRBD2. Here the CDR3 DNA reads TGCGCCAGCAGCGCGGGGGGGGCGGGAGTCTACGAGCAGTACTTC. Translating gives CASSAGGAGVYEQYF.